This T cell receptor beta chain was captured in a study of CD8 T cells in Susac syndrome. Random hexamers primed reverse transcription of about 0.45 to 1 ug RNA. MiXCR, run by TCRdb on the immunoSEQ multiplex PCR reads, gives a single entry per CDR3 protein. The sample yields about 190,000 distinct CDR3 sequences, 80% to 95% seen once. CD8+ and CD4+ T cells from blood underwent TCR beta sequencing. Germline CDR1 is MNHEY and CDR2 is SMNVEV (reference sequence). The V gene lost 6 bases and the J gene lost 0 bases, with 19 bases spanning the gap. This CDR3 contains 17 residues. The chain combines TRBV27 with TRBJ2-3, with D perhaps given as TRBD1 or TRBD2 (5 bases each). Material: CD4+ T cells from PBMCs. This receptor was obtained from a human donor in good health. The CDR3 DNA reads as TGTGCCAGCAGACGCTACTCTGGGGGAGTCAGCACAGATACGCAGTATTTT. Amino acid sequence: CASRRYSGGVSTDTQYF.